These 21 T cell receptor beta chains were all obtained from the same sample, sequenced in a study of tumor-infiltrating lymphocytes in oesophageal squamous cell carcinoma. TCRdb redid the calling of the PCR reads with MiXCR, one entry per CDR3 protein. The table records fewer than 20,000 distinct CDR3 sequences, around two fifths of them present only once. The source material was esophageal tumor tissue. All receptors derive from a male donor with esophageal squamous cell carcinoma.

The chain carries TRBV7-2 and TRBJ2-1; 8 bases match TRBD2. V was pared by 1 base and J by 7 bases, with 6 bases of the junction left unmatched. There are 15 residues in the CDR3. CDR1 is SGHTA and CDR2 is FQGNSA in the germline V gene. The CDR3 loop is CASSLVSGSGNEQFF. The CDR3 DNA reads as TGTGCCAGCAGCTTAGTAAGCGGGAGTGGGAATGAGCAGTTCTTC.

This clonotype was counted a single time. V and J are TRBV6-5 and TRBJ2-4; TRBD1 agrees at 9 bases. V trimming: 6 bases; J trimming: 8 bases; junction bases outside the gene matches: 8. CDR1 and CDR2 (germline): MNHEY, SVGAGI. The CDR3 consists of 14 residues. CDR3: CASSPGQGWDIQYF. DNA of the CDR3: TGTGCCAGCAGCCCTGGACAGGGGTGGGACATTCAGTACTTC.

In its sample, this clonotype was seen many times. The chain has TRBV27 and TRBJ2-7, with TRBD2 identical over 9 bases. CDR3 length: 19 amino acids. The ends lost 5 bases at V and 2 bases at J; junction bases unmatched: 19. CDR1 MNHEY and CDR2 SMNVEV come from the germline V gene (reference sequence). The CDR3 nucleotides are TGTGCCAGCAGTCCCCGCCCCTTTAGCGGGAGCTTTATCCCCTACGAGCAGTACTTC. The encoded protein is CASSPRPFSGSFIPYEQYF.

The chain links TRBV7-8 to TRBJ2-6, with 11 bases identical to TRBD2. The DNA matches TRBJ2-1 better at its end, which makes the J call doubtful. The CDR3 spans 14 residues. CDR1 is SGHVS, CDR2 FQNEAQ, per germline. CDR3 residues: CASSLVAGGLEQFF. CDR3 in DNA: TGTGCCAGCAGCTTAGTAGCGGGAGGGCTTGAGCAGTTCTTC.

The rearrangement joins TRBV27 to TRBJ1-2; the D is unclear. Per the germline V gene, CDR1 is MNHEY and CDR2 is SMNVEV (reference sequence). The CDR3 loop spans 14 amino acids. V was trimmed by 5 bases and J by 1 base, leaving 11 bases between them. The CDR3: CASSAYVGNYGYTF. As DNA, the CDR3 is TGTGCCAGCAGTGCATACGTGGGTAACTATGGCTACACCTTC.

A note on this clonotype: A much larger clone differs by one base, so this may be a read error. V is TRBV7-9 and J is TRBJ2-3, with D perhaps TRBD2 (7 bases). The CDR3 sequence is 16 residues long. V was cut by 5 bases and J by 14 bases, with 29 bases left in between. Germline assignment: CDR1 SEHNR and CDR2 FQNEAQ (reference sequence). CDR3 DNA sequence: TGTGCCAGCAGCGAAAACCGGGGGGCTCACACCGGGGAGCTGTATTTT. Translation: CASSENRGAHTGELYF.

V is TRBV7-2 and J is TRBJ1-2, with a possible D match to TRBD1 (5 bases). Trimming cost V 5 bases and J 10 bases, with 20 bases left between them. CDR3 size: 14 residues. Germline lookup yields CDR1 SGHTA and CDR2 FQGNSA. CDR3 DNA sequence: TGTGCCAGCAGCCGTCAGGGCAATTTACCCCACTACACCTTC. This translates into CASSRQGNLPHYTF.

This clonotype was found a few times. The chain recombines TRBV6-1 with TRBJ2-3, with no clear D. The V end was cut by 8 bases, the J end by 0 bases, with 9 bases between. Germline V gene data show CDR1 as MNHNS and CDR2 as SASEGT. The CDR3 totals 13 residues. CDR3 protein: CASGAPSTDTQYF. Written as DNA, the CDR3 is TGTGCCAGCGGAGCGCCGAGCACAGATACGCAGTATTTT.

This clonotype was picked up many times. V usage is TRBV5-6 and J usage is TRBJ1-4; TRBD1 aligns across 10 bases. The CDR3 extends over 15 amino acids. V shed 4 bases and J 8 bases; nucleotides not matched to a gene: 8. CDR1 is SGHDT and CDR2 is YYEEEE in the germline V gene. The chain's CDR3 is CASSPQAGQGEKLFF. The CDR3, as DNA: TGTGCCAGCAGCCCCCAGGCGGGACAGGGGGAAAAACTGTTTTTT.

V gene TRBV7-2 combines with J gene TRBJ2-7; tentative D call: TRBD1 (5 bases). Trimming cost V 2 bases and J 6 bases, with 11 bases left between them. Germline V gene data show CDR1 as SGHTA and CDR2 as FQGNSA. The CDR3 has 13 amino acids. The CDR3 DNA is TGTGCCAGCAGCTTAATGACAGCAGGCGAGCAGTACTTC. Translation gives CASSLMTAGEQYF.

This clonotype is termed medium-sized (0.01 to 0.1%). This chain connects TRBV7-3 to TRBJ2-3, with D unresolved. V dropped 5 bases and J dropped 1 base, with 7 bases sitting between them. The CDR3 contains 13 residues. CDR1 SGHTA and CDR2 FQGTGA come from the germline V gene. CDR3 DNA sequence: TGTGCCAGCAGCCCCAAGGGCACAGATACGCAGTATTTT. It encodes CASSPKGTDTQYF.

This clonotype was seen repeatedly, ten times or more. This chain joins TRBV24-1 and TRBJ2-1; D ambiguous. The CDR3 consists of 14 residues. V lost 10 bases and J lost 0, with 12 bases in between. Germline CDR1 KGHDR, CDR2 SFDVKD. The CDR3: CATTDGSSYNEQFF. The DNA of the CDR3 is TGTGCCACTACGGACGGAAGCTCCTACAATGAGCAGTTCTTC.

This clonotype was seen only a few times. V is TRBV2 and J is TRBJ2-7; TRBD1 matches 8 bases. The CDR3 sequence is 14 residues long. Germline V gene sequence: CDR1 SNHLY, CDR2 FYNNEI. J gave up 2 bases and V 4 bases, and 4 bases lay outside the gene matches. The CDR3 sequence is CASSAGTGTYEQYF. In DNA, the CDR3 is TGTGCCAGCAGTGCCGGGACAGGAACCTACGAGCAGTACTTC.

V usage is TRBV6-1 and J usage is TRBJ1-2; tentatively, D is TRBD1 (6 bases). This CDR3 region has 14 residues. The V end was cut by 4 bases, the J end by 4 bases, with 13 bases between. Germline V gives CDR1 MNHNS, CDR2 SASEGT. The CDR3, as DNA: TGTGCCAGCAGTGGAGGACAGATAAGCTATGGCTACACCTTC. Its translation is CASSGGQISYGYTF.

The rearrangement joins TRBV7-1 to TRBJ1-6, with TRBD1 as a possible D gene (6 bases). TRBV7-1 is an ORF; its function is uncertain. V lost 4 bases and J lost 6, with 10 bases in between. CDR3 length: 14 residues. The CDR3 sequence: CASSYRQVNSPLHF. CDR3 sequence (DNA): TGTGCCAGCAGCTACAGACAGGTTAATTCACCCCTCCACTTT.

This clonotype was recorded a few times. The CDR3 region has the DNA TGTGCCAGCAGCTTAGAGGGGACTAGCGGGATGTATGAGCAGTTCTTC. It is translated as CASSLEGTSGMYEQFF. This chain connects TRBV7-2 to TRBJ2-1, with 13 bases identical to TRBD2. CDR3 length: 16 amino acids. In germline, CDR1 is SGHTA, CDR2 FQGNSA. The J segment lost 8 bases and the V segment lost 1 base, leaving 5 bases of the junction unmatched.

This clonotype showed up many times. The chain recombines TRBV5-5 with TRBJ2-5, with D perhaps being TRBD1 or TRBD2 (5 bases each). Germline CDR1 SGHKS, CDR2 YYEKEE (reference sequence). Trimming cost V 4 bases and J 1 base, with 23 bases left between them. This CDR3 contains 18 residues. CDR3 sequence: CASSVKTRDRIPQETQYF. The CDR3 DNA follows: TGTGCCAGCAGCGTCAAGACGAGGGACCGCATCCCCCAAGAGACCCAGTACTTC.

This clonotype was recorded once. This chain links TRBV6-6 with TRBJ2-7, with 7 positions matching TRBD1. The DNA end is a closer match to TRBJ1-2, so the J assignment may be wrong. The CDR3 covers 14 residues. Germline V gene sequence: CDR1 MNHNY, CDR2 SVGAGI (reference sequence). The CDR3 sequence: CASSYSRGNYGYTF. CDR3 in DNA: TGTGCCAGCAGTTACTCCAGGGGGAACTATGGCTACACCTTC.

The chain joins TRBV6-2 or TRBV6-3 to TRBJ2-1; D unresolved. Trimming pared 6 bases from V and 0 bases from J, leaving 15 bases between. This CDR3 is built from 16 residues. Germline CDR1 MNHEY, CDR2 SVGEGT. The CDR3 sequence: CASSPFPLCSYNEQFF. DNA for the CDR3: TGTGCCAGCAGCCCCTTCCCACTGTGCTCCTACAATGAGCAGTTCTTC.

The chain has TRBV27 and TRBJ2-1; D is undetermined. The ends were cut back, 2 bases at V and 11 bases at J, with 10 bases in the middle. Germline values: CDR1 MNHEY, CDR2 SMNVEV (reference sequence). There are 12 residues in the CDR3. CDR3 amino acids: CASSLPLGKQFF. The CDR3 DNA is TGTGCCAGCAGTTTACCATTGGGTAAGCAGTTCTTC.

This clonotype was seen a handful of times. Written as DNA, the CDR3 is TGTGCCAGCTCACGGGCAGTTGGGGGCACTGAAGCTTTCTTT. Translated, it gives CASSRAVGGTEAFF. This chain links TRBV18 with TRBJ1-1, with a tentative D call TRBD1 (5 bases). The CDR3 has 14 residues. The germline V and J ends were trimmed by 4 bases and 4 bases, with 13 bases remaining between them. From germline, CDR1 is KGHSH and CDR2 LQKENI. Full variable domain (remainder filled in from reference TRBV18 and TRBJ1-1): NAGVMQNPRHLVRRRGQEARLRCSPMKGHSHVYWYRQLPEEGLKFMVYLQKENIIDESGMPKERFSAEFPKEGPSILRIQQVVRGDSAAYFCASSRAVGGTEAFFGQGTRLTVV.